Shown below are 8 T cell receptor beta chains from a single sample sequenced in a study of blood T cell repertoires in COVID-19. Using immunoSEQ multiplex PCR, the repertoire was profiled, and TCRdb retains in-frame clones only, with some absent. The table lists 110,000 or so clones, about nine tenths of them singletons. Material: peripheral blood. These receptor sequences come from a human donor in a cohort sampled during active COVID-19.

The chain employs TRBV7-9 and TRBJ1-2; maybe TRBD1 (6 bases). The CDR3 runs to 12 residues. Germline CDR1 reads SEHNR; CDR2 reads FQNEAQ (reference sequence). The V end was cut by 5 bases, the J end by 8 bases, with 12 bases between. The CDR3 protein is CASSRQGFGYTF. CDR3 DNA: TGTGCCAGCAGCCGTCAGGGGTTCGGCTACACCTTC.

The sample holds many counts of this clone. V is TRBV5-8 and J is TRBJ2-1; 10 positions agree with TRBD2. This CDR3 is 14 amino acids long. The germline V gene encodes CDR1 SGHTS and CDR2 YDEGEE. V lost 4 bases to trimming and J lost 8 bases; unmatched junction nucleotides: 6. CDR3 sequence: CASSPGTSVDEQFF. The CDR3 DNA reads TGTGCCAGCAGCCCCGGGACTAGCGTGGATGAGCAGTTCTTC.

This clone was observed a handful of times. This chain joins TRBV7-8 and TRBJ1-5; 8 positions match TRBD1. Per the germline V gene, CDR1 is SGHVS and CDR2 is FQNEAQ. CDR3 length equals 16 residues. Trimming at V came to 0 bases and at J to 2 bases, leaving 3 bases not matched to a gene. CDR3 in amino acids: CASSLAEGQGNQPQHF. The CDR3 bases are TGTGCCAGCAGCTTAGCGGAGGGACAGGGCAATCAGCCCCAGCATTTT. Drawing the rest from reference TRBV7-8 and TRBJ1-5, the complete variable domain is GAGVSQSPRYKVAKRGQDVALRCDPISGHVSLFWYQQALGQGPEFLTYFQNEAQLDKSGLPSDRFFAERPEGSVSTLKIQRTQQEDSAVYLCASSLAEGQGNQPQHFGDGTRLSIL.

This sequence joins TRBV4-1 and TRBJ2-5; TRBD2 agrees at 10 bases. Per the germline V gene, CDR1 is MGHRA and CDR2 is YSYEKL. This CDR3 spans 16 amino acids. The ends lost 2 bases at V and 2 bases at J; junction bases unmatched: 5. The CDR3 reads CASSQTRTSGQETQYF. CDR3 DNA: TGCGCCAGCAGCCAAACCCGGACTAGCGGTCAAGAGACCCAGTACTTC.

This chain joins TRBV5-4 and TRBJ2-3; 9 nucleotides line up with TRBD2. Trimming at V came to 3 bases and at J to 1 base, leaving 6 bases not matched to a gene. The CDR3 length is 16 residues. The germline V gene has CDR1 SGHNT and CDR2 YYREEE (reference sequence). The CDR3 sequence is CASSSVAGVGTDTQYF. The CDR3 region has the DNA TGTGCCAGCAGCTCTGTAGCGGGAGTGGGCACAGATACGCAGTATTTT.

The chain links TRBV29-1 to TRBJ1-1, with no clear D. Trimming shortened V by 7 bases and J by 6 bases, and 12 bases separated the two germline ends. The CDR3 sequence is 11 residues long. The germline V gene has CDR1 SQVTM and CDR2 ANQGSEA. The CDR3: CSAFLGAEAFF. The CDR3 coding sequence is TGCAGCGCGTTCCTCGGGGCTGAAGCTTTCTTT.

CDR3 amino acids: CASSLIAGQGQYEQFF. The CDR3, as DNA: TGTGCCAGCAGTTTAATCGCGGGACAGGGGCAATACGAGCAGTTCTTC. V usage is TRBV28 and J usage is TRBJ2-1; 10 nucleotides agree with TRBD1. Germline V gene lookup returns CDR1 MDHEN and CDR2 SYDVKM. V lost 2 bases, J lost 10 bases, and 11 bases stayed unmatched. The CDR3 extends over 16 amino acids.

The rearrangement links TRBV7-2 to TRBJ2-1, with TRBD2 matching 10 bases. Germline CDR1 and CDR2: SGHTA and FQGNSA. This CDR3 region has 16 residues. V lost 8 bases, J lost 3 bases, and 10 bases stayed unmatched. The chain's CDR3 is CASVLSGTSVYNEQFF. CDR3 DNA sequence: TGTGCCAGCGTTTTATCCGGGACTAGCGTCTACAATGAGCAGTTCTTC.